This T cell receptor beta chain originates from a study of vaccination and CD4 T cells after COVID-19. Details on this clonotype: Its antigen is currently unknown.

Sequencing of DNA taken from cultured CD4+ T cells relied on the Oncomine TCR Beta short-read assay. TCRdb re-called the PCR reads through MiXCR, storing one row per CDR3 protein. Among some 15,000 distinct CDR3 sequences listed, about four fifths were seen once. CDR1 and CDR2 from the germline V gene are DFQATT and SNEGSKA (reference sequence). The CDR3 runs 12 residues. Trimming took off 6 bases at V and 2 bases at J, with 10 bases between the two ends. Sample treatment: approximately nine-day PBMC culture with coronavirus spike peptide pools or control peptides (ViraFEST assay). The V call is TRBV20-1, the J call TRBJ1-2; D is possibly TRBD1 (5 bases). This specimen consisted of CD4+ T cells from blood, cultured in vitro, obtained after SARS-CoV-2 vaccination. This TCR derives from a human donor who received a COVID-19 vaccine. The CDR3 region is CSALTENYGYTF. The CDR3 DNA follows: TGCAGTGCACTGACAGAAAACTATGGCTACACCTTC.